This TCR beta chain appears in the sequencing data of a study of cytomegalovirus exposure and HLA in healthy donors. Whole-study results and caveats: Rare sequences made up most TCRs, while some public TCRs were found in many donors. The tendency of first-cohort TCR clusters to co-occur in the roughly 130 validation repertoires emerged from a later analysis. The study flagged roughly 160 TCR beta chains as cytomegalovirus-associated. Reported performance of the classifier showed diagnosis of cytomegalovirus status with high specificity and sensitivity.

Regarding this clone: Its matching antigen is unknown.

The method was immunoSEQ multiplex PCR; TCRdb's version includes in-frame clones alone and lacks a portion of them. This sample has more than 130,000 clones; 88% occur once, and the top ten carry around 8%. This receptor was identified in a woman under 30 in good health and CMV-seropositive. Sequencing input: PBMCs.

The CDR3 sequence is CAWTRLHSGNTIYF. DNA for the CDR3: TGTGCCTGGACCCGACTCCACTCTGGAAACACCATATATTTT. The chain couples TRBV30 to TRBJ1-3; D remains ambiguous. This CDR3 has 14 amino acids. CDR1 and CDR2 from the germline V gene are GTSNPN and SVGIG (reference sequence). V was pared by 4 bases and J by 0 bases, with 10 bases between.